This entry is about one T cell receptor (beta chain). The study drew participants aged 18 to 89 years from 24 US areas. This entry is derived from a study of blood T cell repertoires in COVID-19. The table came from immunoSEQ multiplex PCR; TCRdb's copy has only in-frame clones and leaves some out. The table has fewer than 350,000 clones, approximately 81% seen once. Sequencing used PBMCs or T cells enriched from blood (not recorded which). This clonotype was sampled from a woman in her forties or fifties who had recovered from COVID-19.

The CDR3 sequence is CASSQAAWGPGTALTDTQYF. The CDR3 bases are TGTGCCAGCAGCCAAGCTGCATGGGGTCCCGGGACAGCACTCACAGATACGCAGTATTTT. The chain employs TRBV3-1 (or the pseudogene TRBV3-2) and TRBJ2-3; 7 bases agree with TRBD1. CDR1 and CDR2 (germline): LGHDT, YNNKEL (reference sequence). The V gene end was trimmed by 1 base and the J gene end by 2 bases; junction bases not matched to a gene: 18. The CDR3 covers 20 residues.